These 6 T cell receptor beta chains originate from one sample sequenced in a study of T cell responses to AZD1222 COVID-19 vaccine. Method: immunoSEQ multiplex PCR; TCRdb's copy keeps in-frame clones and lacks some. This table holds about 93,000 clones, approximately 86% found once. The sample here was peripheral blood, taken on day 0 of AZD1222 vaccination. The receptors were sampled from an adult in good health.

This rearrangement joins TRBV4-3 to TRBJ1-2, with a weak D call TRBD1 (6 bases). The CDR3 has 13 residues. The germline gives CDR1 LGHNA, CDR2 YSLEER. V was clipped by 0 bases and J by 5 bases, with 7 bases between them. CDR3 DNA sequence: TGCGCCAGCAGCCAAGATAGGGGGTATGGCTACACCTTC. This codes for CASSQDRGYGYTF.

This rearrangement joins TRBV10-3 to TRBJ2-3; a weak D match, TRBD1 (6 bases). Per the germline V gene, CDR1 is ENHRY and CDR2 is SYGVKD. The V end lost 3 bases, the J end lost 6 bases, and 13 bases lay between the germline ends. CDR3 length equals 14 residues. The CDR3 DNA is TGTGCCATCAGTGAAGGACAGCGGCGGGATACGCAGTATTTT. Encoded protein: CAISEGQRRDTQYF.

J is TRBJ2-2 and V is TRBV2; D not certain. The CDR3 sequence is 16 residues long. Trimming removed 8 bases from V and 1 base from J, with 17 bases in between. Germline CDR1 is SNHLY and CDR2 is FYNNEI. CDR3 residues: CASQKGIMGNTGELFF. CDR3 sequence (DNA): TGTGCCAGCCAAAAGGGTATAATGGGGAACACCGGGGAGCTGTTTTTT.

The table lists this clone with a count of one. The chain carries TRBV23-1 and TRBJ2-1; D uncertain. TRBV23-1 is marked as an open reading frame, function uncertain. V was shortened by 3 bases and J by 3 bases, with 12 bases between the two germline ends. CDR3 length: 15 amino acids. CDR3 sequence reads: CASSQRRTVYNEQFF. In DNA, the CDR3 is TGCGCCAGCAGTCAGAGAAGAACGGTCTACAATGAGCAGTTCTTC.

The V gene is TRBV27, the J gene TRBJ1-1; TRBD1 matches at 8 bases. The CDR3 contains 14 residues. The germline gives CDR1 MNHEY, CDR2 SMNVEV (reference sequence). V was clipped by 10 bases and J by 5 bases; unmatched bases: 12. CDR3 in DNA: TGTGCCACCAAAGGGGCAGGGGGCAAGACTGAAGCTTTCTTT. Protein product: CATKGAGGKTEAFF.

This chain links TRBV29-1 with TRBJ1-2, with D tentatively TRBD1 (5 bases). CDR3 length: 13 residues. The germline V gene encodes CDR1 SQVTM and CDR2 ANQGSEA. V lost 4 bases, J lost 3 bases, and 12 bases lay in between. The CDR3 nucleotides are TGCAGCGTTGTTGGGGACGGATACTATGGCTACACCTTC. It is translated as CSVVGDGYYGYTF.